This T cell receptor beta chain was found in a study of cytomegalovirus exposure and HLA in healthy donors. Whole-study results and caveats: Using the classifier, cytomegalovirus status was reportedly diagnosed with high specificity and sensitivity. The authors confirmed in vitro that a few CMV-associated chains were specific for CMV antigens.

This table comes from immunoSEQ multiplex PCR, and its TCRdb copy is limited to in-frame clones, with some not included. In the table there are hundreds of thousands of clones, approximately 90% of which are singletons. Worth noting for this clone: Its antigen is currently unknown. Different DNA sequences within this sample yield the same CDR3.

In germline, CDR1 is SGDLS, CDR2 YYNGEE. Trimming removed 0 bases from V and 2 bases from J, with 6 bases in between. The CDR3 totals 14 residues. V is TRBV9 and J is TRBJ1-3; D is perhaps TRBD1 (5 bases). What was sequenced was PBMCs. The clonotype originates from a young woman in good health and CMV-seronegative. The CDR3 DNA is TGTGCCAGCAGCGTAGGGGGGGCTGGAAACACCATATATTTT. Protein sequence: CASSVGGAGNTIYF. Full variable domain (outside the CDR3, taken from reference TRBV9 and TRBJ1-3): DSGVTQTPKHLITATGQRVTLRCSPRSGDLSVYWYQQSLDQGLQFLIQYYNGEERAKGNILERFSAQQFPDLHSELNLSSLELGDSALYFCASSVGGAGNTIYFGEGSWLTVV.